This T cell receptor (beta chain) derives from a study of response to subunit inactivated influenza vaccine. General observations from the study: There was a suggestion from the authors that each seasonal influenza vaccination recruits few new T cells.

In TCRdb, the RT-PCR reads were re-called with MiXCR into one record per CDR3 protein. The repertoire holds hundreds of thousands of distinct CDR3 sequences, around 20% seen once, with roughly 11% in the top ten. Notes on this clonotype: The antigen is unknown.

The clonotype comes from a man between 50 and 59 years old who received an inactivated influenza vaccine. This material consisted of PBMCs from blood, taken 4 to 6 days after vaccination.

CDR3 DNA sequence: TGTGCCAGCAGCCATATCCAGGGGACTGGGGCCAACGTCCTGACTTTC. Translating gives CASSHIQGTGANVLTF. This sequence joins TRBV9 and TRBJ2-6, with D possibly being TRBD1 (6 bases). This CDR3 is 16 amino acids long. The germline gives CDR1 SGDLS, CDR2 YYNGEE. The V end lost 4 bases, the J end lost 2 bases, and 13 bases lay between the germline ends.